The TCR beta chain under discussion was sequenced for a study of low-dose radiotherapy and immunotherapy resistance in tumors. The overall study: Cohort 2 received 1 Gy per fraction every two weeks, totaling 13 Gy over 26 weeks.

Trimming removed 4 bases at V and 6 bases at J, with 13 bases between. Germline lookup yields CDR1 LGHDT and CDR2 YNNKEL (reference sequence). The CDR3 runs to 13 residues. Time point noted: after trial treatment. Described treatment: LDRT plus nivolumab, ipilimumab, low-dose cyclophosphamide and aspirin (RACIN trial). Treatment of the donors consisted of nivolumab and ipilimumab (plus aspirin, low-dose cyclophosphamide and low-dose radiotherapy). Advanced solid tumors lacking tumor-infiltrating lymphocytes characterized eligible patients. Both TCRalpha and TCRbeta chains were reverse transcribed with V-gene-specific primers. A constant-region primer paired with the V-primer adapter amplified TCRs over about 19 PCR cycles. TCRdb itself ran the reads through MiXCR, one entry per CDR3 protein. The sample lists some 46,000 distinct CDR3 sequences; approximately 26% were seen once.

This sequence was found in a male donor with prostate cancer. The sequencing here drew on PBMCs, taken after low-dose radiotherapy plus immunotherapy. This chain joins TRBV3-1 and TRBJ2-7; D is unclear. The CDR3 nucleotides are TGTGCCAGCAGCCGCCCGGCTGGAATCGAGCAGTACTTC. It translates to CASSRPAGIEQYF.